These 5 T cell receptor beta chains were all obtained from the same sample, sequenced in a study of beta chain features in type 1 diabetes. The authors reverse transcribed all of the isolated RNA, so sequencing captured expressed TCRB transcripts. The assay was immunoSEQ multiplex PCR, and TCRdb's table has in-frame clones only and misses some. The table has under 500,000 clones, 30% seen once. Material: naive CD4+ T cells from blood. The receptors were gathered from a man younger than 35 in good health.

The chain couples TRBV9 to TRBJ2-7; 10 nucleotides line up with TRBD2. Germline CDR1 reads SGDLS; CDR2 reads YYNGEE. V shed 4 bases, J shed 2 bases, and the junction held 3 bases outside the gene matches. The CDR3 consists of 14 residues. Written as DNA, the CDR3 is TGTGCCAGCAGCCAAGCGGGAGGGCCCTACGAGCAGTACTTC. It codes for CASSQAGGPYEQYF.

This clone appeared a few times. J is TRBJ2-1 and V is TRBV30; 7 nucleotides align to TRBD2. The CDR3 contains 17 residues. CDR1 is GTSNPN and CDR2 is SVGIG in the germline V gene (reference sequence). V trimming: 2 bases; J trimming: 0 bases; junction bases outside the gene matches: 10. CDR3 bases: TGTGCCTGGAGTATAAGACTAGCCTGGGTCTCCTACAATGAGCAGTTCTTC. The encoded protein is CAWSIRLAWVSYNEQFF.

The chain has TRBV28 and TRBJ2-7, with D possibly TRBD2 on 6 matching bases. This CDR3 has 13 residues. V shed 3 bases and J shed 9 bases, with 15 bases lying between them. The germline V gene encodes CDR1 MDHEN and CDR2 SYDVKM. In DNA, the CDR3 is TGTGCCAGCAGTTTCTCCCCCGGGCGGGGGCAGTACTTC. Translating it yields CASSFSPGRGQYF. Together with reference TRBV28 and TRBJ2-7, the CDR3 gives the full variable domain: DVKVTQSSRYLVKRTGEKVFLECVQDMDHENMFWYRQDPGLGLRLIYFSYDVKMKEKGDIPEGYSVSREKKERFSLILESASTNQTSMYLCASSFSPGRGQYFGPGTRLTVT.

This clone has more than one count but fewer than ten. The chain carries TRBV9 and TRBJ2-2; 10 bases line up with TRBD1. V shed 3 bases, J shed 4 bases, and the junction held 15 bases outside the gene matches. This CDR3 has 19 amino acids. Germline V lookup: CDR1 SGDLS, CDR2 YYNGEE. The CDR3 nucleotides read TGTGCCAGCAGCGCGAGGTCCGCCGGGGACAGGGGAGTCACCGGGGAGCTGTTTTTT. Translation gives CASSARSAGDRGVTGELFF.

This clone was seen a few times. This chain links TRBV30 with TRBJ2-1, with TRBD2 matching over 7 bases. Looked up from germline, CDR1 is GTSNPN and CDR2 is SVGIG (reference sequence). The V segment lost 0 bases and the J segment 14 bases; nucleotides outside the gene matches: 10. The length of the CDR3 is 13 residues. The CDR3 reads CAWSVRGGGPEFF. CDR3 in DNA: TGTGCCTGGAGTGTTCGTGGGGGAGGGCCGGAGTTCTTC.